Listed here is a single TCR beta chain. The CDR3 sequence is 14 residues long. Germline-derived CDR1 and CDR2 are LNHDA and SQIVND (reference sequence). The sample is drawn from a study of cytomegalovirus exposure and HLA in healthy donors. The PCR ran on 60 Vbeta and 13 Jbeta primers. Some clones are missing from TCRdb's copy, which holds only in-frame ones; the method was immunoSEQ multiplex PCR. The sample has about 140,000 clones; 83% are singletons. This chain connects TRBV19 to TRBJ2-5; D perhaps matches TRBD1 (5 bases). The J call is uncertain, as TRBJ2-7 better fits the DNA end. The source of this sequence is a man aged 35-49 years in good health and CMV-seronegative. The sample consisted of PBMCs. CDR3 sequence: CASSTLDKTYEQYF. The CDR3 region has the DNA TGTGCCAGTAGTACCCTGGACAAAACCTACGAGCAGTACTTC.